The text below deals with one T cell receptor beta chain. The sample comes from a study of blood T cell repertoires in COVID-19. As for the study in general: Sample material is recorded as cDNA or gDNA derived from T cells, B-cell-depleted T cells, or PBMCs.

V lost 2 bases, J lost 4 bases, and 5 bases stayed unmatched. CDR3 size: 15 residues. Looked up from germline, CDR1 is MDHEN and CDR2 is SYDVKM. This table comes from immunoSEQ multiplex PCR, and its TCRdb copy is limited to in-frame clones, with some not included. The sample has approximately 230,000 clones, 84% seen once. The clonotype originates from a young man with active or convalescent COVID-19. Sequencing input: peripheral blood. V gene TRBV28 combines with J gene TRBJ2-5; 9 bases are shared with TRBD2. The CDR3 sequence: CASSLPVAGVETQYF. CDR3 bases: TGTGCCAGCAGTTTACCGGTAGCGGGAGTAGAGACCCAGTACTTC.